Each of the 21 T cell receptor beta chains below was sequenced from the same sample in a study of OX40 agonist ivuxolimab in advanced cancers. Only in-frame clones appear in the TCRdb table, and some are missing; sequencing was by immunoSEQ multiplex PCR. The sample consists of 55,000 to 70,000 clones, 85% to 90% of them appearing once. Sample: CD4+ or CD8+ T cells sorted from blood, taken in a trial of the OX40 agonist ivuxolimab. Source of these receptors: an adult with an advanced solid tumor such as melanoma, head and neck, liver or kidney cancer.

The gene calls are TRBV11-2 and TRBJ2-7; TRBD2 might be the D (5 bases). The CDR3 contains 15 residues. Trimming cost V 2 bases and J 4 bases, with 15 bases left between them. Germline V gene sequence: CDR1 SGHAT, CDR2 FQNNGV. In DNA, the CDR3 is TGTGCCAGCAGCTTAAGTATTAGCGCTCAATACGAGCAGTACTTC. The encoded protein is CASSLSISAQYEQYF.

This clone was picked up one time. V usage is TRBV7-3 and J usage is TRBJ2-5, with D perhaps matching TRBD1 (7 bases). The germline V gene encodes CDR1 SGHTA and CDR2 FQGTGA. This CDR3 comprises 15 residues. V was cut by 2 bases and J by 5 bases, with 15 bases left in between. CDR3 in amino acids: CASSLGPGGMETQYF. The CDR3 coding sequence is TGTGCCAGCAGCTTAGGTCCAGGGGGGATGGAGACCCAGTACTTC.

This clone was observed a few times. The chain joins TRBV2 to TRBJ1-6; 9 bases agree with TRBD1. Looked up from germline, CDR1 is SNHLY and CDR2 is FYNNEI. V trimming: 4 bases; J trimming: 6 bases; junction bases outside the gene matches: 4. The CDR3 has 15 amino acids. The CDR3 loop reads CASSGTTGGNSPLHF. The CDR3 region has the DNA TGTGCCAGCAGTGGAACGACAGGGGGTAATTCACCCCTCCACTTT. Full variable domain (remainder filled in from reference TRBV2 and TRBJ1-6): EPEVTQTPSHQVTQMGQEVILRCVPISNHLYFYWYRQILGQKVEFLVSFYNNEISEKSEIFDDQFSVERPDGSNFTLKIRSTKLEDSAMYFCASSGTTGGNSPLHFGNGTRLTVT.

This clone was recorded once. The V gene is TRBV28, the J gene TRBJ2-7; D is possibly TRBD1 or TRBD2 (5 bases each). The CDR3 loop spans 16 amino acids. Deletions cut 7 bases from V and 2 bases from J, with 21 bases between. Germline V gene data show CDR1 as MDHEN and CDR2 as SYDVKM. CDR3 DNA: TGTGCCAGCACCCCTGGGGGAAACCAACAAGCCTACGAGCAGTACTTC. Translation gives CASTPGGNQQAYEQYF. The full variable domain, rest sourced from reference TRBV28 and TRBJ2-7, is DVKVTQSSRYLVKRTGEKVFLECVQDMDHENMFWYRQDPGLGLRLIYFSYDVKMKEKGDIPEGYSVSREKKERFSLILESASTNQTSMYLCASTPGGNQQAYEQYFGPGTRLTVT.

The genes are TRBV29-1 and TRBJ2-3; tentatively, D is TRBD2 (6 bases). Germline CDR1 is SQVTM and CDR2 is ANQGSEA. The ends were cut back, 5 bases at V and 0 bases at J, with 15 bases in the middle. CDR3 length equals 15 residues. The CDR3 DNA follows: TGCAGCGTTCCCACTAGCTCTTCTAGCACAGATACGCAGTATTTT. Protein: CSVPTSSSSTDTQYF.

The CDR3 spells CASSGQGISTEAFF. The CDR3 nucleotides read TGTGCCAGCAGTGGACAGGGGATCAGCACTGAAGCTTTCTTT. V and J are TRBV2 and TRBJ1-1; 8 bases agree with TRBD1. Germline-derived CDR1 and CDR2 are SNHLY and FYNNEI. Losses at the gene ends were 4 bases for V and 4 bases for J; bases not matched to a gene: 5. The CDR3 consists of 14 residues.

The rearrangement links TRBV7-2 to TRBJ1-3; no firm D call. The CDR3 has 15 amino acids. The V and J ends lost 2 bases and 0 bases respectively, with 8 bases between them. In germline, CDR1 is SGHTA, CDR2 FQGNSA. The DNA for the CDR3 is TGTGCCAGCAGCTTATCTTCGAGCTCTGGAAACACCATATATTTT. It codes for CASSLSSSSGNTIYF.

This clone was observed a single time. This rearrangement joins TRBV21-1 to TRBJ2-5; TRBD2 was called by the table and not checked on the DNA. The DNA end is more similar to TRBJ2-7, so the J call may be wrong. TRBV21-1 is classified as a pseudogene. This CDR3 contains 15 residues. In DNA form, the CDR3 reads TGTGCCAGCAGCAACTTTTCCGGGAGTTGGTACGAGCAGTACTTC. Its translation is CASSNFSGSWYEQYF.

This rearrangement joins TRBV7-8 to TRBJ1-1, with 10 bases identical to TRBD1. CDR1 and CDR2 (germline): SGHVS, FQNEAQ. The junction had 11 bases not matched to a gene; V was cut back by 2 bases and J by 5 bases. This CDR3 is 17 amino acids long. CDR3 nucleotides: TGTGCCAGCAGCTTACGTGTCTCGGGACAGGGGAGGACTGAAGCTTTCTTT. Translated: CASSLRVSGQGRTEAFF.

The genes are TRBV5-1 and TRBJ1-1, with D unclear. CDR3 length: 13 amino acids. Trimming stripped 6 bases from V and 4 bases from J, with 13 bases between. In germline, CDR1 is SGHRS, CDR2 YFSETQ. The CDR3 loop is CASKAPGFTEAFF. The CDR3 region has the DNA TGCGCCAGCAAGGCCCCCGGGTTCACTGAAGCTTTCTTT.

V and J are TRBV5-1 and TRBJ2-3; perhaps D is TRBD1 or TRBD2 (5 bases each). The germline V gene has CDR1 SGHRS and CDR2 YFSETQ. The CDR3 loop spans 15 amino acids. V was clipped by 0 bases and J by 5 bases, with 13 bases between them. The CDR3 sequence: CASSLGEGLGDTQYF. The DNA for the CDR3 is TGCGCCAGCAGCTTGGGAGAGGGGCTGGGAGATACGCAGTATTTT.

This clone was found once. The chain combines TRBV12-5 with TRBJ2-1, with D maybe TRBD2 (6 bases). CDR3 length: 14 residues. Trimming cost V 5 bases and J 4 bases, with 12 bases left between them. CDR1 and CDR2 (germline): LGHNT, FRNRAP. In DNA, the CDR3 is TGTGCTAGTGGTGGGAGGACACCGTACAATGAGCAGTTCTTC. This translates into CASGGRTPYNEQFF.

The chain has TRBV29-1 and TRBJ2-7; D call uncertain. Per the germline V gene, CDR1 is SQVTM and CDR2 is ANQGSEA. CDR3 size: 13 residues. V was cut by 3 bases and J by 6 bases, with 15 bases left in between. The DNA for the CDR3 is TGCAGCGTTGATTTTGGGCATACCGGCGAGCAGTACTTC. Translation: CSVDFGHTGEQYF.

The CDR3 protein is CASSVTQGPYNEQFF. CDR3 DNA: TGTGCCAGCAGCGTAACACAGGGCCCCTACAATGAGCAGTTCTTC. V and J are TRBV9 and TRBJ2-1, with a weak D call TRBD1 (6 bases). The CDR3 is made up of 15 amino acids. Germline V lookup: CDR1 SGDLS, CDR2 YYNGEE. Trimming took 1 base from V and 2 from J, leaving 10 bases between them.

The chain recombines TRBV19 with TRBJ2-1; D may be TRBD1 or TRBD2 (6 bases each). With 7 bases removed from V and 6 bases from J, the gap between germline ends came to 13 bases. Germline lookup yields CDR1 LNHDA and CDR2 SQIVND (reference sequence). The CDR3 is 13 residues long. The CDR3 sequence is CASIGGTSNEQFF. The CDR3 DNA reads as TGTGCCAGTATCGGCGGGACAAGCAATGAGCAGTTCTTC.

The V call is TRBV7-2, the J call TRBJ2-3, with 12 bases fitting TRBD1. Trimming cost V 8 bases and J 4 bases; bases outside gene matches: 7. This CDR3 has 15 amino acids. From germline, CDR1 is SGHTA and CDR2 FQGNSA. Written as DNA, the CDR3 is TGTGCCAGCGGGGACAGGGGGCGTACAGCAGATACGCAGTATTTT. As protein: CASGDRGRTADTQYF. The full variable domain, rest sourced from reference TRBV7-2 and TRBJ2-3, is GAGVSQSPSNKVTEKGKDVELRCDPISGHTALYWYRQSLGQGLEFLIYFQGNSAPDKSGLPSDRFSAERTGGSVSTLTIQRTQQEDSAVYLCASGDRGRTADTQYFGPGTRLTVL.

CDR3 in amino acids: CASSLSAGVWTF. The CDR3 bases are TGTGCCAGCAGTCTTAGTGCGGGGGTGTGGACCTTC. The chain couples TRBV25-1 to TRBJ1-2; D is perhaps TRBD1 (5 bases). V was pared by 5 bases and J by 14 bases, with 18 bases between. In germline, CDR1 is MGHDK, CDR2 SYGVNS. The CDR3 length is 12 residues.

This sequence joins TRBV7-9 and TRBJ1-1; 10 positions match TRBD1. The CDR3 length is 15 residues. In germline, CDR1 is SEHNR, CDR2 FQNEAQ (reference sequence). V shed 2 bases and J 5 bases; nucleotides not matched to a gene: 5. As DNA, the CDR3 is TGTGCCAGCAGCTTATCCGGGACAGGGGTTACTGAAGCTTTCTTT. Its protein product is CASSLSGTGVTEAFF.

The chain combines TRBV7-2 with TRBJ1-2, with D unclear. Trimming cost V 5 bases and J 0 bases, with 13 bases left between them. Germline CDR1 SGHTA, CDR2 FQGNSA. The CDR3 runs to 15 residues. CDR3 nucleotides: TGTGCCAGCAGCCCTCGGACGAGTACTAACTATGGCTACACCTTC. Encoded protein: CASSPRTSTNYGYTF.

The gene calls are TRBV4-2 and TRBJ2-7, with TRBD1 matching over 12 bases. Looked up from germline, CDR1 is LGHNA and CDR2 is YNFKEQ. The CDR3 loop spans 17 amino acids. The junction had 8 bases not matched to a gene; V was cut back by 1 base and J by 4 bases. CDR3 in DNA: TGTGCCAGCAGCCAAGTGGCCGGGACAGGGGGCCAATACGAGCAGTACTTC. This translates into CASSQVAGTGGQYEQYF.

V gene TRBV30 combines with J gene TRBJ1-2; 10 bases match TRBD1. The CDR3 is 14 residues long. J lost 2 bases, V lost 1 base, and 1 base had no gene match. CDR1 is GTSNPN and CDR2 is SVGIG in the germline V gene (reference sequence). The CDR3 spells CAWSGGQGNYGYTF. The DNA of the CDR3 is TGTGCCTGGAGTGGGGGACAGGGGAACTATGGCTACACCTTC.